The 16 T cell receptor beta chains reported below all come from one sample, sequenced in a study of blood T cell repertoires in COVID-19. The repertoire was sequenced with immunoSEQ multiplex PCR; TCRdb's copy has only in-frame clones and lacks some. Of 250,000 to 350,000 clones listed, 80% to 95% were seen once; the top ten hold under 20%. What was sequenced was PBMCs or T cells enriched from blood (not recorded which). The receptor source for this set is a woman in her 30s who had recovered from COVID-19.

The V call is TRBV19, the J call TRBJ2-7; 9 bases match TRBD2. J was trimmed by 2 bases and V by 7 bases; bases with no gene match: 6. CDR3 length: 14 residues. The V gene's germline CDR1 is LNHDA and CDR2 SQIVND (reference sequence). This chain's CDR3 is CASTPAGGPYEQYF. CDR3 bases: TGTGCCAGTACCCCAGCGGGGGGCCCCTACGAGCAGTACTTC.

The J gene is TRBJ1-5, the V gene TRBV9, with a tentative D call TRBD1 (6 bases). The V end lost 5 bases, the J end lost 7 bases, and 13 bases lay between the germline ends. CDR1 is SGDLS and CDR2 is YYNGEE in the germline V gene. The CDR3 spans 13 residues. CDR3 in amino acids: CASRQSGEQPQHF. The CDR3 DNA is TGTGCCAGCAGGCAATCAGGGGAACAGCCCCAGCATTTT.

The CDR3 is CASETGLAANEQFF. The CDR3 nucleotides are TGTGCCAGTGAGACGGGGCTAGCGGCTAATGAGCAGTTCTTC. J is TRBJ2-1 and V is TRBV19, with TRBD2 matching 7 bases. The CDR3 loop spans 14 amino acids. Trimming at V came to 8 bases and at J to 7 bases, leaving 11 bases not matched to a gene. Per germline, CDR1 LNHDA and CDR2 SQIVND (reference sequence).

The chain employs TRBV6-5 and TRBJ1-2; 9 nucleotides agree with TRBD1. This CDR3 contains 16 residues. V lost 0 bases and J lost 0; bases outside the gene matches: 2. Germline V lookup: CDR1 MNHEY, CDR2 SVGAGI. CDR3 sequence: CASSYSGTGTNYGYTF. The CDR3 DNA reads as TGTGCCAGCAGTTACTCCGGGACAGGGACTAACTATGGCTACACCTTC.

This chain links TRBV5-1 with TRBJ2-7; TRBD1 matches 8 bases. CDR3 length: 13 amino acids. The trim removed 5 bases at V and 3 bases at J, leaving 4 bases unmatched. CDR1 is SGHRS, CDR2 YFSETQ, per germline. The CDR3 loop is CASRPGQGYEQYF. CDR3 bases: TGCGCCAGCAGACCCGGACAGGGCTACGAGCAGTACTTC.

This rearrangement joins TRBV5-4 to TRBJ2-1; D is possibly TRBD2 (5 bases). Deletions cut 4 bases from V and 6 bases from J, with 8 bases between. This CDR3 comprises 12 residues. Germline V gene data show CDR1 as SGHNT and CDR2 as YYREEE (reference sequence). CDR3 loop: CASSPGGNEQFF. Written as DNA, the CDR3 is TGTGCCAGCAGCCCCGGAGGCAATGAGCAGTTCTTC.

In DNA, the CDR3 is TGTGCCAGCAGTTTCCCCCCCCATCGTGAGGCTTTCTTT. Amino acid sequence: CASSFPPHREAFF. V is TRBV28 and J is TRBJ1-1; no clear D. This CDR3 spans 13 amino acids. CDR1 and CDR2 (germline): MDHEN, SYDVKM. Deletions cut 3 bases from V and 11 bases from J, with 16 bases between.

The rearrangement uses TRBV27 and TRBJ2-7; no clear D gene. The germline gives CDR1 MNHEY, CDR2 SMNVEV (reference sequence). The V and J ends lost 5 bases and 6 bases respectively, with 17 bases between them. The CDR3 spans 14 residues. This CDR3 is CASSATRLGGEQYF. The CDR3 coding sequence is TGTGCCAGCAGTGCCACCCGCCTAGGTGGCGAGCAGTACTTC.

The CDR3 region is CASSLVGGNTEAFF. Written as DNA, the CDR3 is TGTGCCAGCAGCTTAGTCGGTGGGAACACTGAAGCTTTCTTT. This chain links TRBV11-3 with TRBJ1-1, with D hard to call. Trimming removed 1 base from V and 1 base from J, with 7 bases in between. The CDR3 contains 14 residues. Germline V gives CDR1 SGHNT, CDR2 YENEEA.

The genes are TRBV27 and TRBJ2-5; the match to TRBD2 covers 11 bases. Germline CDR1 and CDR2: MNHEY and SMNVEV (reference sequence). The length of the CDR3 is 15 residues. The trim removed 3 bases at V and 3 bases at J, leaving 3 bases unmatched. The CDR3 sequence is CASSFRLAGKETQYF. Written as DNA, the CDR3 is TGTGCCAGCAGTTTCCGACTAGCGGGAAAAGAGACCCAGTACTTC.

This chain joins TRBV4-3 and TRBJ1-1, with 8 bases identical to TRBD1. The trim removed 0 bases at V and 5 bases at J, leaving 5 bases unmatched. From germline, CDR1 is LGHNA and CDR2 YSLEER. The CDR3 contains 15 residues. In nucleotides, the CDR3 is TGCGCCAGCAGCCAAGAGGGGACAGGACGGACTGAAGCTTTCTTT. As protein: CASSQEGTGRTEAFF.

The rearrangement uses TRBV7-2 and TRBJ2-2, with 12 bases aligning to TRBD2. Germline CDR1 is SGHTA and CDR2 is FQGNSA. J was trimmed by 4 bases and V by 5 bases; bases with no gene match: 8. This CDR3 has 17 amino acids. Written as DNA, the CDR3 is TGTGCCAGCAGCGCTAGCGGGAGGGCCGGGGGCACCGGGGAGCTGTTTTTT. This codes for CASSASGRAGGTGELFF.

The chain couples TRBV19 to TRBJ2-2; 7 nucleotides align to TRBD2. The CDR3 is 15 residues long. Germline V gene lookup returns CDR1 LNHDA and CDR2 SQIVND (reference sequence). V shed 9 bases and J 3 bases; nucleotides not matched to a gene: 10. The CDR3 DNA reads TGTGCCAGCCACCGCGGGAGTGGGTACACCGGGGAGCTGTTTTTT. Residues: CASHRGSGYTGELFF.

DNA for the CDR3: TGTGCCAGCAGTTCCGGGGGGACTACCTACAATGAGCAGTTCTTC. This translates into CASSSGGTTYNEQFF. V is TRBV7-2 and J is TRBJ2-1; TRBD2 matches at 7 bases. The CDR3 runs 15 residues. CDR1 is SGHTA and CDR2 is FQGNSA in the germline V gene. The junction had 7 bases not matched to a gene; V was cut back by 6 bases and J by 2 bases. Together with reference TRBV7-2 and TRBJ2-1, the CDR3 gives the full variable domain: GAGVSQSPSNKVTEKGKDVELRCDPISGHTALYWYRQSLGQGLEFLIYFQGNSAPDKSGLPSDRFSAERTGGSVSTLTIQRTQQEDSAVYLCASSSGGTTYNEQFFGPGTRLTVL.

The rearrangement joins TRBV4-1 to TRBJ1-2; 9 bases line up with TRBD1. This CDR3 is 14 amino acids long. V shed 4 bases and J 4 bases; nucleotides not matched to a gene: 4. Germline-derived CDR1 and CDR2 are MGHRA and YSYEKL. CDR3 coding DNA: TGCGCCAGCAGCCGGGGGACAGGGACCTATGGCTACACCTTC. Translated: CASSRGTGTYGYTF.

This clone was detected only a few times. The chain carries TRBV3-1 (or the pseudogene TRBV3-2) and TRBJ1-2; D gene uncertain. This CDR3 contains 13 residues. V was trimmed by 0 bases and J by 8 bases, leaving 10 bases between them. From germline, CDR1 is LGHDT and CDR2 YNNKEL (reference sequence). This CDR3 is CASSQERLRGYTF. CDR3 nucleotide sequence: TGTGCCAGCAGCCAAGAACGACTTCGCGGCTACACCTTC.